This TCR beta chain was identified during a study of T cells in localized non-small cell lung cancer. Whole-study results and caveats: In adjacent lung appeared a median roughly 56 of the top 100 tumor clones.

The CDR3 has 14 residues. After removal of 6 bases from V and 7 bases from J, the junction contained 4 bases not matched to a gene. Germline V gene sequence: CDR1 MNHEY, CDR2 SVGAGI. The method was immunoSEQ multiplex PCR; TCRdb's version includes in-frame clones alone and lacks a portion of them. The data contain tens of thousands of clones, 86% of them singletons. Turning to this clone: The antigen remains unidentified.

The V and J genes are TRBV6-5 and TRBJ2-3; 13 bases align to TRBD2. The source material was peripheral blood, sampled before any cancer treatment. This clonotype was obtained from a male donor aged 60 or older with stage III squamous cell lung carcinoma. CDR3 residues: CASRTSGGTNTQYF. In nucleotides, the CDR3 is TGTGCCAGCAGGACTAGCGGGGGGACGAATACGCAGTATTTT.